The sequence of this T cell receptor (beta chain) was determined in a study of technical replicates of blood from a few donors. Germline V CDR1 and CDR2: GTSNPN, SVGIG (reference sequence). The V gene lost 5 bases and the J gene lost 5 bases, with 13 bases spanning the gap. The CDR3 sequence is 13 residues long. Produced via immunoSEQ multiplex PCR; TCRdb's table is partial and in-frame only. The sample records just under 45,000 clones, 96% being singletons. This clone appeared once. The chain is built from TRBV30 and TRBJ1-5; D might be TRBD1 (5 bases). The material sequenced was T cells isolated from PBMCs. This TCR derives from a human donor in good health. CDR3 residues: CAWALSGDQPQHF. The CDR3 DNA follows: TGTGCCTGGGCCCTCTCGGGGGATCAGCCCCAGCATTTT.